This TCR beta chain was documented in a study of OX40 agonist ivuxolimab in advanced cancers. V was clipped by 1 base and J by 9 bases, with 7 bases between them. Germline V gene lookup returns CDR1 MNHEY and CDR2 SMNVEV (reference sequence). This CDR3 is built from 12 residues. Produced via immunoSEQ multiplex PCR; TCRdb's table is partial and in-frame only. The table shows 70,000 to 95,000 clones, with around 94% occurring only once. The TCR originated in an adult with an advanced solid tumor such as melanoma, head and neck, liver or kidney cancer. This specimen was CD4+ or CD8+ T cells sorted from blood, taken in a trial of the OX40 agonist ivuxolimab. V gene TRBV27 combines with J gene TRBJ2-1, with D perhaps TRBD2 (6 bases). The CDR3, as DNA: TGTGCCAGCAGTTTATACGGGGGTGAGCAGTTCTTC. Protein sequence: CASSLYGGEQFF.